This entry lists 32 T cell receptor beta chains sequenced from one sample in a study of blood T cell repertoires in COVID-19. Generated by immunoSEQ multiplex PCR, the TCRdb table keeps only in-frame clones and is missing some. The sample carries about 240,000 clones, approximately 85% recorded once. The specimen was peripheral blood. These TCRs come from a man at least 80 years old with acute or convalescent COVID-19.

This clone was picked up one time. The chain is built from TRBV5-8 and TRBJ2-3, with 7 bases matching TRBD2. This CDR3 is 18 amino acids long. Per germline, CDR1 SGHTS and CDR2 YDEGEE. After removal of 0 bases from V and 6 bases from J, the junction contained 16 bases not matched to a gene. The CDR3 coding sequence is TGTGCCAGCAGCTTGGAATTCCGAGGCGGGGGAGAGGGGGATACGCAGTATTTT. Translated, it gives CASSLEFRGGGEGDTQYF.

This clone was found a few times. V is TRBV11-3 and J is TRBJ1-2; 7 bases are shared with TRBD1. Germline V gene lookup returns CDR1 SGHNT and CDR2 YENEEA. With V trimmed by 1 base and J by 9 bases, 26 bases remained unmatched. This CDR3 has 20 amino acids. The CDR3 sequence: CASSLGGLTGPTVRLASYTF. CDR3 sequence (DNA): TGTGCCAGCAGCTTAGGTGGCCTGACAGGGCCGACGGTAAGGTTGGCTAGCTACACCTTC.

The chain is built from TRBV29-1 and TRBJ2-1, with 7 bases identical to TRBD1. CDR3 size: 19 residues. The V gene's germline CDR1 is SQVTM and CDR2 ANQGSEA. V shed 4 bases, J shed 5 bases, and the junction held 23 bases outside the gene matches. Written as DNA, the CDR3 is TGCAGCGTTGTCGGAGTAAAAAAACGAGTAGACAGGGTCCACAATGAGCAGTTCTTC. Protein: CSVVGVKKRVDRVHNEQFF.

V usage is TRBV10-3 and J usage is TRBJ1-1; 7 bases agree with TRBD1. This CDR3 has 13 amino acids. CDR1 is ENHRY, CDR2 SYGVKD, per germline. Losses at the gene ends were 6 bases for V and 4 bases for J; bases not matched to a gene: 5. DNA of the CDR3: TGTGCCATCAGCTTTCAGGGGGGCACTGAAGCTTTCTTT. Its translation: CAISFQGGTEAFF.

This clone came up a few times. V usage is TRBV7-8 and J usage is TRBJ1-6; maybe TRBD1 (5 bases). There are 15 residues in the CDR3. From germline, CDR1 is SGHVS and CDR2 FQNEAQ. Deletions cut 5 bases from V and 8 bases from J, with 16 bases between. In DNA, the CDR3 is TGTGCCAGCAGCATTAGGACAAGTCGGGATTCACCCCTCCACTTT. This gives the protein CASSIRTSRDSPLHF.

This chain links TRBV3-1 (or the pseudogene TRBV3-2) with TRBJ1-6; 8 nucleotides agree with TRBD1. J gave up 7 bases and V 2 bases, and 7 bases lay outside the gene matches. The CDR3 has 16 residues. CDR1 LGHDT and CDR2 YNNKEL come from the germline V gene (reference sequence). The CDR3 DNA sequence: TGTGCCAGCAGCCAATCTGTGGACAGGGTCAATTCACCCCTCCACTTT. Encoded protein: CASSQSVDRVNSPLHF.

This chain uses TRBV7-9 with TRBJ1-2; no reliable D call. With 1 base removed from V and 4 bases from J, the gap between germline ends came to 16 bases. The germline CDR1 and CDR2 sequences are SEHNR and FQNEAQ (reference sequence). This CDR3 spans 16 amino acids. The CDR3, as DNA: TGTGCCAGCAGCTTAGTCGGGTCCCGGGTAGGCTATGGCTACACCTTC. Residues: CASSLVGSRVGYGYTF.

The chain employs TRBV2 and TRBJ1-2; D ambiguous. Trimming shortened V by 3 bases and J by 2 bases, and 10 bases separated the two germline ends. The CDR3 length is 14 residues. Germline CDR1 SNHLY, CDR2 FYNNEI. CDR3 sequence (DNA): TGTGCCAGCAGTGAGGCTCAGGTCAACTATGGCTACACCTTC. Translated: CASSEAQVNYGYTF.

This clone was observed a few times. The CDR3 loop is CASSQDRVNTIYF. As DNA, the CDR3 is TGCGCCAGCAGCCAAGACAGGGTGAACACCATATATTTT. This chain uses TRBV4-3 with TRBJ1-3, with a tentative D call TRBD1 (5 bases). Trimming removed 0 bases from V and 7 bases from J, with 7 bases in between. The V gene's germline CDR1 is LGHNA and CDR2 YSLEER. The CDR3 is made up of 13 amino acids.

Only one count was recorded for this clone. The sample holds other DNA sequences that translate to the same CDR3. The chain has TRBV28 and TRBJ1-6; 9 nucleotides line up with TRBD1. Germline CDR1 and CDR2: MDHEN and SYDVKM. CDR3 size: 14 residues. Trimming cost V 4 bases and J 7 bases; bases outside gene matches: 2. DNA of the CDR3: TGTGCCAGCAGTTCAGGACAGGGGAATTCACCCCTCCACTTT. Protein: CASSSGQGNSPLHF. Full variable domain (remainder filled in from reference TRBV28 and TRBJ1-6): DVKVTQSSRYLVKRTGEKVFLECVQDMDHENMFWYRQDPGLGLRLIYFSYDVKMKEKGDIPEGYSVSREKKERFSLILESASTNQTSMYLCASSSGQGNSPLHFGNGTRLTVT.

This clone appeared a single time. This sequence joins TRBV19 and TRBJ2-1, with a tentative D call TRBD2 (5 bases). Between the trimmed V and J ends, which lost 5 bases and 6 bases, there was a span of 11 bases. Per germline, CDR1 LNHDA and CDR2 SQIVND (reference sequence). The CDR3 runs 13 residues. The DNA for the CDR3 is TGTGCCAGTAGTTCTTCCGGGGTCAATGAGCAGTTCTTC. Encoded protein: CASSSSGVNEQFF.

V usage is TRBV28 and J usage is TRBJ2-1, with 9 nucleotides matching TRBD1. This CDR3 is 15 amino acids long. J was trimmed by 10 bases and V by 7 bases; bases with no gene match: 14. Per the germline V gene, CDR1 is MDHEN and CDR2 is SYDVKM. Here the CDR3 reads CASILSTGGAAEQFF. The DNA for the CDR3 is TGTGCCAGCATACTTAGCACAGGGGGCGCAGCCGAGCAGTTCTTC.

The chain uses TRBV27 and TRBJ1-3, with TRBD1 as a possible D gene (5 bases). The germline V gene has CDR1 MNHEY and CDR2 SMNVEV (reference sequence). This CDR3 region has 13 residues. V was cut by 6 bases and J by 1 base, with 7 bases left in between. The CDR3 region is CASRGTSGNTIYF. The CDR3 region has the DNA TGTGCCAGCAGGGGGACTTCTGGAAACACCATATATTTT.

The chain combines TRBV7-6 with TRBJ1-5; 7 bases map to TRBD1. There are 14 residues in the CDR3. V lost 5 bases and J lost 10; bases outside the gene matches: 11. Germline V gives CDR1 SGHVS, CDR2 FNYEAQ. CDR3 protein: CASSQGVSVGPQHF. The CDR3 DNA reads as TGTGCCAGCAGCCAGGGGGTGTCCGTCGGACCCCAGCATTTT.

Note on this clone: This sample also contains other DNA sequences that code for the same CDR3. The chain recombines TRBV19 with TRBJ1-5; possibly TRBD1 for D (5 bases). The V and J ends lost 3 bases and 1 base respectively, with 10 bases between them. CDR1 LNHDA and CDR2 SQIVND come from the germline V gene (reference sequence). The length of the CDR3 is 15 residues. The CDR3 loop reads CASSIEGLSNQPQHF. The CDR3 DNA reads as TGTGCCAGTAGTATTGAGGGACTGAGCAATCAGCCCCAGCATTTT.

The chain couples TRBV28 to TRBJ1-1, with D tentatively TRBD1 (5 bases). This CDR3 is 15 amino acids long. CDR1 MDHEN and CDR2 SYDVKM come from the germline V gene. Trimming removed 4 bases at V and 6 bases at J, with 18 bases between. CDR3 in amino acids: CASSSGGGDKAEAFF. Written as DNA, the CDR3 is TGTGCCAGCAGTTCCGGGGGGGGAGATAAGGCTGAAGCTTTCTTT. The full variable domain, rest sourced from reference TRBV28 and TRBJ1-1, is DVKVTQSSRYLVKRTGEKVFLECVQDMDHENMFWYRQDPGLGLRLIYFSYDVKMKEKGDIPEGYSVSREKKERFSLILESASTNQTSMYLCASSSGGGDKAEAFFGQGTRLTVV.

The gene calls are TRBV11-3 and TRBJ1-1, with D maybe TRBD1 (5 bases). The CDR3 is made up of 17 amino acids. Trimming cost V 7 bases and J 0 bases, with 21 bases left between them. The germline gives CDR1 SGHNT, CDR2 YENEEA. CDR3 sequence reads: CASTVTAELFMNTEAFF. The CDR3 DNA sequence: TGTGCCAGCACCGTGACAGCAGAGCTTTTTATGAACACTGAAGCTTTCTTT.

The chain employs TRBV27 and TRBJ2-1; 9 bases agree with TRBD2. Losses at the gene ends were 7 bases for V and 4 bases for J; bases not matched to a gene: 11. CDR3 length: 16 amino acids. Germline CDR1 reads MNHEY; CDR2 reads SMNVEV (reference sequence). The CDR3 DNA reads TGTGCCAGCAACCGAGTAGGGCTAGCGGGGTACAATGAGCAGTTCTTC. It specifies CASNRVGLAGYNEQFF.

For the CDR3, the DNA is TGCGCCAGCAGCCTGGACAGGGTGCGCTACGAGCAGTACTTC. Translation: CASSLDRVRYEQYF. V is TRBV5-1 and J is TRBJ2-7, with 8 bases fitting TRBD1. Germline V CDR1 and CDR2: SGHRS, YFSETQ. This CDR3 spans 14 amino acids. V was clipped by 4 bases and J by 3 bases; unmatched bases: 6. Drawing the rest from reference TRBV5-1 and TRBJ2-7, the complete variable domain is KAGVTQTPRYLIKTRGQQVTLSCSPISGHRSVSWYQQTPGQGLQFLFEYFSETQRNKGNFPGRFSGRQFSNSRSEMNVSTLELGDSALYLCASSLDRVRYEQYFGPGTRLTVT.

This clone was recorded once. The V and J genes are TRBV29-1 and TRBJ2-1; D remains unclear. The length of the CDR3 is 12 residues. V was cut by 8 bases and J by 4 bases, with 12 bases left in between. In germline, CDR1 is SQVTM, CDR2 ANQGSEA. CDR3 nucleotides: TGCAGCACCGGGTCCTTTTACAATGAGCAGTTCTTC. Its translation: CSTGSFYNEQFF.

The chain carries TRBV3-1 (or the pseudogene TRBV3-2) and TRBJ1-3; D remains ambiguous. V lost 5 bases to trimming and J lost 7 bases, with 15 bases between them. Germline V lookup: CDR1 LGHDT, CDR2 YNNKEL (reference sequence). CDR3 length equals 14 residues. Here the CDR3 reads CASSSSSTGNTIYF. CDR3 coding DNA: TGTGCCAGCAGCAGTTCCTCAACCGGGAACACCATATATTTT.

The chain uses TRBV5-1 and TRBJ2-7, with D possibly matching TRBD2 (6 bases). The CDR3 has 16 amino acids. V was trimmed by 5 bases and J by 2 bases, leaving 20 bases between them. Per the germline V gene, CDR1 is SGHRS and CDR2 is YFSETQ. CDR3 sequence reads: CASSLGVVAAAYEQYF. CDR3 DNA sequence: TGCGCCAGCAGTCTGGGAGTGGTAGCGGCAGCCTACGAGCAGTACTTC.

The V gene is TRBV10-3, the J gene TRBJ1-3, with 7 positions matching TRBD1. Germline assignment: CDR1 ENHRY and CDR2 SYGVKD. The CDR3 totals 13 residues. With V trimmed by 10 bases and J by 4 bases, 7 bases remained unmatched. The CDR3 spells CATRQGEGNTIYF. CDR3 DNA sequence: TGTGCCACACGACAGGGTGAGGGAAACACCATATATTTT.

The chain employs TRBV18 and TRBJ1-1; 9 positions match TRBD1. The V gene's germline CDR1 is KGHSH and CDR2 LQKENI. V gave up 2 bases and J gave up 3 bases; unmatched junction bases: 4. The CDR3 loop spans 15 amino acids. CDR3 amino acids: CASSPWDRVDTEAFF. In nucleotides, the CDR3 is TGTGCCAGCTCACCATGGGACAGGGTGGACACTGAAGCTTTCTTT. The variable domain in full, with the rest retrieved from reference TRBV18 and TRBJ1-1, is NAGVMQNPRHLVRRRGQEARLRCSPMKGHSHVYWYRQLPEEGLKFMVYLQKENIIDESGMPKERFSAEFPKEGPSILRIQQVVRGDSAAYFCASSPWDRVDTEAFFGQGTRLTVV.

CDR3 in DNA: TGTGCCAGCAGTGCCCCAGGGTATTCGGAGACCCAGTACTTC. Protein: CASSAPGYSETQYF. V usage is TRBV25-1 and J usage is TRBJ2-5, with D perhaps TRBD1 (5 bases). This CDR3 contains 14 residues. Trimming shortened V by 4 bases and J by 5 bases, and 14 bases separated the two germline ends. In germline, CDR1 is MGHDK, CDR2 SYGVNS.

The chain is built from TRBV18 and TRBJ1-4, with D tentatively TRBD1 (6 bases). The CDR3 runs to 15 residues. V was clipped by 6 bases and J by 7 bases, with 18 bases between them. Germline values: CDR1 KGHSH, CDR2 LQKENI. The CDR3 spells CASSPGAPNFEKLFF. For the CDR3, the DNA is TGTGCCAGCTCCCCAGGGGCTCCGAATTTTGAAAAACTGTTTTTT.

The chain recombines TRBV28 with TRBJ2-6; D remains unclear. The V gene lost 7 bases and the J gene lost 0 bases, with 10 bases spanning the gap. In germline, CDR1 is MDHEN, CDR2 SYDVKM. The CDR3 runs 15 residues. The CDR3 spells CASTTVPSGANVLTF. CDR3 DNA: TGTGCCAGCACCACAGTTCCCTCTGGGGCCAACGTCCTGACTTTC.

The rearrangement uses TRBV20-1 and TRBJ1-2; D unresolved. Germline V lookup: CDR1 DFQATT, CDR2 SNEGSKA (reference sequence). V shed 6 bases and J shed 8 bases, with 7 bases lying between them. This CDR3 is 9 amino acids long. The DNA for the CDR3 is TGCAGTGCCACTGAGGGCTACACCTTC. This encodes CSATEGYTF.

The rearrangement uses TRBV19 and TRBJ1-5, with D possibly matching TRBD1 (5 bases). Trimming stripped 3 bases from V and 0 bases from J, with 9 bases between. The CDR3 contains 15 residues. The germline CDR1 and CDR2 sequences are LNHDA and SQIVND (reference sequence). CDR3 residues: CASSMGLTSNQPQHF. CDR3 coding DNA: TGTGCCAGTAGTATGGGACTGACTAGCAATCAGCCCCAGCATTTT.

V and J are TRBV2 and TRBJ2-5, with D possibly matching TRBD1 (7 bases). Trimming removed 7 bases at V and 5 bases at J, with 17 bases between. Germline CDR1 and CDR2: SNHLY and FYNNEI. This CDR3 comprises 14 residues. The CDR3 here is CASTREQGRETQYF. The CDR3 nucleotides are TGTGCCAGCACTCGCGAACAGGGGAGGGAGACCCAGTACTTC. Based on the CDR3 plus reference TRBV2 and TRBJ2-5, the full variable domain is EPEVTQTPSHQVTQMGQEVILRCVPISNHLYFYWYRQILGQKVEFLVSFYNNEISEKSEIFDDQFSVERPDGSNFTLKIRSTKLEDSAMYFCASTREQGRETQYFGPGTRLLVL.

The chain links TRBV6-5 to TRBJ2-2; D is possibly TRBD1 (6 bases). The CDR3 is 14 amino acids. V was clipped by 6 bases and J by 5 bases, with 13 bases between them. The germline V gene encodes CDR1 MNHEY and CDR2 SVGAGI. The chain's CDR3 is CASSSQGLTGELFF. CDR3 sequence (DNA): TGTGCCAGCAGCTCACAGGGCCTGACCGGGGAGCTGTTTTTT.

The rearrangement links TRBV15 to TRBJ2-5, with 10 bases matching TRBD1. The CDR3 runs to 14 residues. Looked up from germline, CDR1 is LNHNV and CDR2 is YYDKDF (reference sequence). The V segment lost 9 bases and the J segment 4 bases; nucleotides outside the gene matches: 8. This CDR3 reads CATALTGGLETQYF. CDR3 sequence (DNA): TGTGCCACGGCCTTGACAGGGGGCTTAGAGACCCAGTACTTC.